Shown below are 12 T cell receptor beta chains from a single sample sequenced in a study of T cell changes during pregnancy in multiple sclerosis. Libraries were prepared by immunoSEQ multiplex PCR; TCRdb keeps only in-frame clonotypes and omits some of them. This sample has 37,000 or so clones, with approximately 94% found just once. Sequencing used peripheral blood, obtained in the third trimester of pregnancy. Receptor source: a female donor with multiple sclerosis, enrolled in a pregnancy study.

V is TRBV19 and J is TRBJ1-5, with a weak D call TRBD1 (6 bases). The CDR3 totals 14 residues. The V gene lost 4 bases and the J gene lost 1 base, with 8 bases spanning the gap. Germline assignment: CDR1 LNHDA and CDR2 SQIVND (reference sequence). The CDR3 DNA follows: TGTGCCAGTAGTAGGGGGGGCAGCAATCAGCCCCAGCATTTT. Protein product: CASSRGGSNQPQHF.

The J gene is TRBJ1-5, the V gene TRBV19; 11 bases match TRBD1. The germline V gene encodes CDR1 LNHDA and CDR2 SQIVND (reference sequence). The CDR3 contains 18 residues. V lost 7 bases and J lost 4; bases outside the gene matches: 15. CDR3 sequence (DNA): TGTGCCAGTAATACCGGGACAGGGGGTGTCGGAAAGAATCAGCCCCAGCATTTT. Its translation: CASNTGTGGVGKNQPQHF.

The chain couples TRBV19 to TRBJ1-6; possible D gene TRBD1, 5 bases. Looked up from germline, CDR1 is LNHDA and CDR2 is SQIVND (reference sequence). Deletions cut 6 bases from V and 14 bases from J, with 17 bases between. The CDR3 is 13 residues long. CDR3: CASRSGPVSSLHF. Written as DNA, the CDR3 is TGTGCCAGTAGGTCAGGGCCAGTTTCGTCCCTCCACTTT.

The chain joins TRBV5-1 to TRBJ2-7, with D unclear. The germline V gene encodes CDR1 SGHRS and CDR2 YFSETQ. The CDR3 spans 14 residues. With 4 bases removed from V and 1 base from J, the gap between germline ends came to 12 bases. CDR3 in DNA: TGCGCCAGCAGCCCCTACAGAGAATCCTACGAGCAGTACTTC. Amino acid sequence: CASSPYRESYEQYF.

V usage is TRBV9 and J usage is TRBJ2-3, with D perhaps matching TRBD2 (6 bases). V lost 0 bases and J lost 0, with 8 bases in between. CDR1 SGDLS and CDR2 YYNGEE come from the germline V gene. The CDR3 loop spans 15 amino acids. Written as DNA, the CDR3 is TGTGCCAGCAGCGTAGTCGGGAGCAGCACAGATACGCAGTATTTT. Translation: CASSVVGSSTDTQYF.

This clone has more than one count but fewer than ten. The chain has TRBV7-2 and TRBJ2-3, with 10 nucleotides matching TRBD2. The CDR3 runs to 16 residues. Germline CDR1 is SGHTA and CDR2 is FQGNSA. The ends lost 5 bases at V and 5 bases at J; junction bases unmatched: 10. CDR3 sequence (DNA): TGTGCCAGCAGCCCCGGGGTAGCGGGAGGTAGAGATACGCAGTATTTT. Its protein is CASSPGVAGGRDTQYF.

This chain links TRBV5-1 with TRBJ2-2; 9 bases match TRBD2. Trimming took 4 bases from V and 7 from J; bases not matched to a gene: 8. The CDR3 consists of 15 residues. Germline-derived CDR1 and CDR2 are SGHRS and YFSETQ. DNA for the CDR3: TGCGCCAGCAGCACAGTAGCGGGAGTAGACGGGGAGCTGTTTTTT. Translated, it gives CASSTVAGVDGELFF.

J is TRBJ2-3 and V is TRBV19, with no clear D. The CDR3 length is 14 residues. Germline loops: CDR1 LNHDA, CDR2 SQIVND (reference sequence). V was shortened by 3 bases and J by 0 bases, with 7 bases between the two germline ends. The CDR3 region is CASSISLSTDTQYF. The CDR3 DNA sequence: TGTGCCAGTAGTATTTCTCTTAGCACAGATACGCAGTATTTT.

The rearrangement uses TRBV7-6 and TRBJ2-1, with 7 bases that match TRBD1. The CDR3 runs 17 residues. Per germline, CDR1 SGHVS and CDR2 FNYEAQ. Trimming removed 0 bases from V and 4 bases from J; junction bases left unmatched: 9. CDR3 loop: CASSLAPQGVIYNEQFF. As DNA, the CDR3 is TGTGCCAGCAGCTTAGCCCCGCAGGGGGTAATTTACAATGAGCAGTTCTTC.

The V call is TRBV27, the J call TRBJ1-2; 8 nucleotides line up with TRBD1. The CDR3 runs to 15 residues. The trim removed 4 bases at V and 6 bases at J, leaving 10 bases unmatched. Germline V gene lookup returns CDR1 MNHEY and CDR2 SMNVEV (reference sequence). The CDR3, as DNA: TGTGCCAGCAGTTATGGGACAGGACCTTCTGATGGCTACACCTTC. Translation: CASSYGTGPSDGYTF.

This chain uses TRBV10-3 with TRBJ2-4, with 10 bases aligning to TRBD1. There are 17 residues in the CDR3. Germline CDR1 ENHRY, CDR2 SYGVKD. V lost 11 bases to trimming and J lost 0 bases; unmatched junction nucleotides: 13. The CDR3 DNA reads TGTGCCTCTTCCCGGGACAGGGGCGAGCTAGCCAAAAACATTCAGTACTTC. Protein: CASSRDRGELAKNIQYF.

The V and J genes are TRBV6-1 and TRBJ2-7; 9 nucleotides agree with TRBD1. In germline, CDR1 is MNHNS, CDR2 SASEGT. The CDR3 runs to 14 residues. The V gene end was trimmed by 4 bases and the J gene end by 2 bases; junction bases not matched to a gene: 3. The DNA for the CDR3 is TGTGCCAGCAGTGTAAACAGGGGGCCCTACGAGCAGTACTTC. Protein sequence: CASSVNRGPYEQYF.